The T cell receptor (beta chain) under discussion was sequenced for a study of blood T cell repertoires in COVID-19. Seattle participants joined during active infection and were tracked over time. Here immunoSEQ multiplex PCR was the method, and the copy in TCRdb shows in-frame clones only, minus some. The table has 140,000 to 150,000 clones, roughly 85% seen once. CDR3 length: 17 residues. V shed 5 bases and J shed 2 bases, with 20 bases lying between them. Germline-derived CDR1 and CDR2 are SGHTA and FQGNSA. Material for sequencing was peripheral blood. This rearrangement joins TRBV7-2 to TRBJ2-3; D possibly corresponds to TRBD2 (6 bases). The TCR sequence derives from a woman aged 55-70 years with COVID-19, enrolled during active disease. Here the CDR3 DNA reads TGTGCCAGCAGCCTCTGGGGGGTCCAAACCCTCACAGATACGCAGTATTTT. Its translation is CASSLWGVQTLTDTQYF.